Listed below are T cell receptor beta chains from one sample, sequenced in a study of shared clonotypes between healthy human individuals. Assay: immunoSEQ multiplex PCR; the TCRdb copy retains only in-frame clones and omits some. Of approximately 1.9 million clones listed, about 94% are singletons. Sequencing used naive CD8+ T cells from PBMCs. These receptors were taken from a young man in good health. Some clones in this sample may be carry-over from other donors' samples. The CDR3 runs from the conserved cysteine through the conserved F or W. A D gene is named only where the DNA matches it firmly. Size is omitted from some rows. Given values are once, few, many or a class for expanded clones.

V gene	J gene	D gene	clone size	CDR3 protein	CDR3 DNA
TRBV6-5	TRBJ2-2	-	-	CASSYFRQNTGELFF	TGTGCCAGCAGTTACTTTCGCCAGAACACCGGGGAGCTGTTTTTT
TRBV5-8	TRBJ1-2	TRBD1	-	CASSLERDRYGYTF	TGTGCCAGCAGCTTGGAAAGGGACAGATATGGCTACACCTTC
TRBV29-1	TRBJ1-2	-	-	CSARALYGYTF	TGCAGCGCTCGAGCCCTCTATGGCTACACCTTC
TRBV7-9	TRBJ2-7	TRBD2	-	CASSSPSGIDSYEQYF	TGTGCCAGCAGCTCCCCTAGCGGAATTGATTCCTACGAGCAGTACTTC
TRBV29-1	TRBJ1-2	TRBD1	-	CSVEDRDRYGYTF	TGCAGCGTTGAAGATCGGGACAGATATGGCTACACCTTC
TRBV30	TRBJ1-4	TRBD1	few	CAWSGTATNEKLFF	TGTGCCTGGAGCGGGACAGCAACTAATGAAAAACTGTTTTTT
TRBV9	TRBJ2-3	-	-	CASSVGSGRTDTQYF	TGTGCCAGCAGCGTAGGTAGCGGTCGCACAGATACGCAGTATTTT
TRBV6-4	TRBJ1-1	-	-	CASRSRGGTEAFF	TGTGCCAGCAGGAGCAGGGGAGGGACTGAAGCTTTCTTT
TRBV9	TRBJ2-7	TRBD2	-	CASSVGGRVSDEQYF	TGTGCCAGCAGCGTAGGCGGGAGAGTGAGCGACGAGCAGTACTTC
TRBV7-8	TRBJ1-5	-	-	CASSPNFGGHQPQHF	TGTGCCAGCAGCCCTAACTTTGGGGGGCATCAGCCCCAGCATTTT
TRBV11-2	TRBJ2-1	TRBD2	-	CASRETSGRANEQFF	TGTGCCAGCAGAGAAACTAGCGGGAGGGCCAATGAGCAGTTCTTC
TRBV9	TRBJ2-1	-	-	CASSSAGAAQEGQFF	TGTGCCAGCAGCTCAGCCGGGGCGGCCCAAGAGGGGCAGTTCTTC
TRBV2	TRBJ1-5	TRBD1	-	CASSEADRGRNNQPQHF	TGTGCCAGCAGTGAAGCTGACAGGGGGAGGAACAATCAGCCCCAGCATTTT
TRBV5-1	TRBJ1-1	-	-	CASSLYREGTEAFF	TGCGCCAGCAGCTTGTACAGGGAAGGAACTGAAGCTTTCTTT
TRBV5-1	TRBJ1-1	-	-	CASSLASGTEAFF	TGCGCCAGCAGCTTGGCGAGTGGAACTGAAGCTTTCTTT
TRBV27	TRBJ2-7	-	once	CASSSSGYEQYF	TGTGCCAGCAGTTCGAGCGGGTACGAGCAGTACTTC
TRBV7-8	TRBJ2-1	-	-	CASSLAYASSYNEQFF	TGTGCCAGCAGCTTAGCCTATGCAAGCTCCTACAATGAGCAGTTCTTC
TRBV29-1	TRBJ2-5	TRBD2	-	CSSKTLAGEETQYF	TGCAGCTCCAAGACCCTAGCGGGAGAAGAGACCCAGTACTTC
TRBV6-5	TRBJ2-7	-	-	CASSHPPLDEQYF	TGTGCCAGCAGTCACCCACCACTCGACGAGCAGTACTTC
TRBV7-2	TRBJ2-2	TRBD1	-	CASSSRDRATGELFF	TGTGCCAGCAGCTCCCGGGACAGGGCCACCGGGGAGCTGTTTTTT
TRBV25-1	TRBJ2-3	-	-	CASSSRPEGTDTQYF	TGTGCCAGCAGCTCACGACCGGAAGGAACAGATACGCAGTATTTT
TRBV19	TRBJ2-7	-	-	CASKESPAVRYEQYF	TGTGCCAGTAAAGAGAGCCCTGCTGTCCGATACGAGCAGTACTTC
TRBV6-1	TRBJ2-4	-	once	CASSEGLLGDIQYF	TGTGCCAGCAGTGAAGGTCTCCTCGGGGACATTCAGTACTTC
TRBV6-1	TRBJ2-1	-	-	CASSEADWRRDQGIEQFF	TGTGCCAGCAGTGAAGCGGACTGGCGGCGGGACCAGGGTATTGAGCAGTTCTTC
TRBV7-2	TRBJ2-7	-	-	CASSGHSSYEQYF	TGTGCCAGCAGTGGACACAGCTCCTACGAGCAGTACTTC
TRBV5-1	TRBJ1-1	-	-	CASSSGANTEAFF	TGCGCCAGCAGCTCAGGGGCGAACACTGAAGCTTTCTTT
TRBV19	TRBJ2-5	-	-	CASSIDIEETQYF	TGTGCCAGTAGTATAGATATCGAAGAGACCCAGTACTTC
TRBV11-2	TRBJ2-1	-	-	CASSHGPDDFTQFF	TGTGCCAGCAGCCACGGTCCAGACGATTTTACACAGTTCTTC
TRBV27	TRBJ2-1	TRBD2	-	CASSFLGTSGSYEQFF	TGTGCCAGCAGTTTTCTAGGGACTAGCGGGAGTTATGAGCAGTTCTTC
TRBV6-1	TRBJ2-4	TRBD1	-	CASSASPGTEGNIQYF	TGTGCCAGCAGTGCGTCCCCGGGGACAGAGGGAAACATTCAGTACTTC
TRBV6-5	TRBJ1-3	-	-	CASSYGGGSGNTIYF	TGTGCCAGCAGTTACGGCGGGGGCTCTGGAAACACCATATATTTT
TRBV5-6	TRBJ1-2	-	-	CASSISSYGYTF	TGTGCCAGCAGCATTAGCAGCTATGGCTACACCTTC
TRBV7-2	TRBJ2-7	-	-	CASSSTGSSYEQYF	TGTGCCAGCAGCTCAACAGGGAGCTCCTACGAGCAGTACTTC
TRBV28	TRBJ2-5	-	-	CASSYPRGALQKTQYF	TGTGCCAGCAGCTACCCCCGTGGGGCCCTACAAAAGACCCAGTACTTC
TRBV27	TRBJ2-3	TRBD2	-	CATGTGTSMPPDTQYF	TGTGCCACCGGTACCGGGACTAGCATGCCCCCAGATACGCAGTATTTT
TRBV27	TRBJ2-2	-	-	CASSFPSGELFF	TGTGCCAGCAGTTTCCCTTCCGGGGAGCTGTTTTTT
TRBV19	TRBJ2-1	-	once	CASSIGPKGDDEQFF	TGTGCCAGTAGTATCGGTCCAAAGGGAGACGATGAGCAGTTCTTC
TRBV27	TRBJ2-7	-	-	CASSYGSGAYEQYF	TGTGCCAGCAGTTACGGTAGCGGAGCCTACGAGCAGTACTTC
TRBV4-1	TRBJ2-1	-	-	CASSQVAERVYNEQFF	TGCGCCAGCAGCCAAGTGGCGGAGAGAGTCTACAATGAGCAGTTCTTC
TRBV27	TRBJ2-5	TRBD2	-	CASSSPAGGAETQYF	TGTGCCAGCAGTTCTCCAGCGGGAGGAGCAGAGACCCAGTACTTC
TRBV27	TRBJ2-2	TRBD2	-	CASQTRTSGTGELFF	TGTGCCAGCCAGACCCGAACTAGCGGCACCGGGGAGCTGTTTTTT
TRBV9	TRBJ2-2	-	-	CASTKGGRSPGELFF	TGTGCCAGCACGAAGGGGGGGCGCAGCCCCGGGGAGCTGTTTTTT